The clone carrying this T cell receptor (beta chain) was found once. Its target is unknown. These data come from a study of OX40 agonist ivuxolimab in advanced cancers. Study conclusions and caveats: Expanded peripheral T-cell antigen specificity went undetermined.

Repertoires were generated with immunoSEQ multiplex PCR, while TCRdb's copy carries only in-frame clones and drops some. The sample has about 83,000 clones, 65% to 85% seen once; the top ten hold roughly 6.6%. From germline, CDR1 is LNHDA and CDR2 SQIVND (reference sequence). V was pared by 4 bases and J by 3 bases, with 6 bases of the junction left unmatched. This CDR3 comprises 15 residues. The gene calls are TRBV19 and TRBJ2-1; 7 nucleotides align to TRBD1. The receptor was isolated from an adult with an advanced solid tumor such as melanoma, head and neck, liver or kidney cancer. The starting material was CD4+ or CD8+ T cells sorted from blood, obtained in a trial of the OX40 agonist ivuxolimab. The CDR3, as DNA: TGTGCCAGTAGTAAAGAGGGACAGTTCTACAATGAGCAGTTCTTC. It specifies CASSKEGQFYNEQFF.